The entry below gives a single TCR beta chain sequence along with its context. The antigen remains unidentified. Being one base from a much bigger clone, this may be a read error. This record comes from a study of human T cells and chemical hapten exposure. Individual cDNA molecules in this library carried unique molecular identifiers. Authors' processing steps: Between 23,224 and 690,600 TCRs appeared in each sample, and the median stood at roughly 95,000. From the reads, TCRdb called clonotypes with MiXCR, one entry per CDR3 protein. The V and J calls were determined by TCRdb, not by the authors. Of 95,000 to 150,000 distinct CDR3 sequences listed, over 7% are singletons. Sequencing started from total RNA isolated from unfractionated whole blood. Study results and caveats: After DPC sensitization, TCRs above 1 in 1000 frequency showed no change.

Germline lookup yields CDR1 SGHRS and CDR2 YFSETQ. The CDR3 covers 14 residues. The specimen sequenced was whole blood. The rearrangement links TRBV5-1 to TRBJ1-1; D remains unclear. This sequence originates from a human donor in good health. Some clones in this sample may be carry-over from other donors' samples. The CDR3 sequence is CVSSLSAANTEAFF. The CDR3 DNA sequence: TGCGTCAGCAGCTTGTCGGCGGCGAACACTGAAGCTTTCTTT.